A single sample is the source of the 13 T cell receptor beta chains below, sequenced in a study of blood T cell repertoires in COVID-19. Generated by immunoSEQ multiplex PCR, the TCRdb table keeps only in-frame clones and is missing some. The sample lists around 250,000 clones, 88% occurring once. The sequencing sample was made of PBMCs or T cells enriched from blood (not recorded which). All receptors derive from a woman aged 40 to 50 who had been exposed to COVID-19.

This rearrangement joins TRBV7-9 to TRBJ2-3; 7 bases are a match to TRBD1. The V gene's germline CDR1 is SEHNR and CDR2 FQNEAQ (reference sequence). The CDR3 consists of 16 residues. Trimming cost V 1 base and J 8 bases; bases outside gene matches: 12. Here the CDR3 DNA reads TGTGCCAGCAGCTTAGGAGCGAGACAGGGAGTGTTTACGCAGTATTTT. It specifies CASSLGARQGVFTQYF.

The chain uses TRBV6-5 and TRBJ2-2; no reliable D call. V was shortened by 5 bases and J by 3 bases, with 13 bases between the two germline ends. This CDR3 region has 15 residues. In germline, CDR1 is MNHEY, CDR2 SVGAGI. The CDR3 sequence is CASSLTRSHTGELFF. The CDR3 region has the DNA TGTGCCAGCAGTCTGACAAGGTCTCACACCGGGGAGCTGTTTTTT.

The chain carries TRBV6-5 and TRBJ1-6; the D is unclear. The V end lost 0 bases, the J end lost 5 bases, and 11 bases lay between the germline ends. This CDR3 spans 16 amino acids. Germline values: CDR1 MNHEY, CDR2 SVGAGI. CDR3 residues: CASSYSSGVNNSPLHF. DNA for the CDR3: TGTGCCAGCAGTTACTCGTCGGGTGTTAATAATTCACCCCTCCACTTT.

The chain employs TRBV19 and TRBJ2-3; 7 bases line up with TRBD2. Germline CDR1 is LNHDA and CDR2 is SQIVND (reference sequence). V shed 4 bases and J 14 bases; nucleotides not matched to a gene: 15. This CDR3 contains 14 residues. The CDR3 DNA reads as TGTGCCAGTAGTACCCTTTCCCCCCAGGGAGGGTGGTATTTT. Translated, it gives CASSTLSPQGGWYF. The entire variable domain, with the rest obtained from reference TRBV19 and TRBJ2-3, is as follows: DGGITQSPKYLFRKEGQNVTLSCEQNLNHDAMYWYRQDPGQGLRLIYYSQIVNDFQKGDIAEGYSVSREKKESFPLTVTSAQKNPTAFYLCASSTLSPQGGWYFGPGTRLTVL.

This clone was seen only once. This chain connects TRBV3-1 (or the pseudogene TRBV3-2) to TRBJ2-1, with a weak D call TRBD2 (5 bases). The V gene's germline CDR1 is LGHDT and CDR2 YNNKEL (reference sequence). Between the trimmed V and J ends, which lost 8 bases and 9 bases, there was a span of 14 bases. The CDR3 extends over 12 amino acids. DNA for the CDR3: TGTGCCAGCCGAACGGACGCGGGTGAGCAGTTCTTC. Translating it yields CASRTDAGEQFF.

The V call is TRBV28, the J call TRBJ2-7; D is ambiguous. Germline CDR1 MDHEN, CDR2 SYDVKM. The CDR3 is 14 amino acids. V shed 2 bases and J shed 3 bases, with 11 bases lying between them. The chain's CDR3 is CASSLVVSLYEQYF. Here the CDR3 DNA reads TGTGCCAGCAGTTTAGTTGTCAGTCTCTACGAGCAGTACTTC.

In its sample, this clone was seen once. V usage is TRBV15 and J usage is TRBJ2-7; 7 nucleotides line up with TRBD1. After removal of 2 bases from V and 2 bases from J, the junction contained 3 bases not matched to a gene. The CDR3 sequence is 14 residues long. Germline V gives CDR1 LNHNV, CDR2 YYDKDF (reference sequence). CDR3 in DNA: TGTGCCACCAGCAGACACAGGGGACCCTACGAGCAGTACTTC. Translation: CATSRHRGPYEQYF.

CDR3 nucleotide sequence: TGTGCCAGCAGTTCGACAGCAAATCAGCCCCAGCATTTT. This codes for CASSSTANQPQHF. The genes are TRBV28 and TRBJ1-5, with D perhaps matching TRBD1 (5 bases). This CDR3 comprises 13 residues. Germline values: CDR1 MDHEN, CDR2 SYDVKM. Trimming took off 4 bases at V and 4 bases at J, with 8 bases between the two ends.

The chain employs TRBV14 and TRBJ2-1, with TRBD2 identical over 7 bases. The V segment lost 1 base and the J segment 5 bases; nucleotides outside the gene matches: 8. In germline, CDR1 is SGHDN, CDR2 FVKESK. The CDR3 has 16 amino acids. CDR3 residues: CASSQGAGLRNNEQFF. The CDR3 DNA follows: TGTGCCAGCAGCCAAGGGGCGGGACTACGGAACAATGAGCAGTTCTTC.

The chain carries TRBV4-2 and TRBJ2-3; TRBD2 might be the D (6 bases). The V gene lost 0 bases and the J gene lost 3 bases, with 19 bases spanning the gap. Per germline, CDR1 LGHNA and CDR2 YNFKEQ. The CDR3 sequence is 18 residues long. The CDR3 sequence: CASSQDPGLGGRTDTQYF. In DNA form, the CDR3 reads TGTGCCAGCAGCCAAGACCCTGGGTTGGGAGGTCGGACAGATACGCAGTATTTT.

V gene TRBV28 combines with J gene TRBJ2-4, with 7 nucleotides matching TRBD2. Trimming at V came to 5 bases and at J to 6 bases, leaving 7 bases not matched to a gene. The length of the CDR3 is 14 residues. The germline CDR1 and CDR2 sequences are MDHEN and SYDVKM. The CDR3 reads CASSVSAGLNIQYF. CDR3 DNA sequence: TGTGCCAGCAGTGTTTCAGCGGGGCTAAACATTCAGTACTTC.

The J gene is TRBJ2-7, the V gene TRBV18; 9 nucleotides match TRBD1. Germline assignment: CDR1 KGHSH and CDR2 LQKENI. This CDR3 region has 14 residues. Trimming removed 2 bases from V and 5 bases from J; junction bases left unmatched: 4. CDR3 region: CASSPSGQGNEQYV. CDR3 nucleotide sequence: TGTGCCAGCTCACCATCGGGACAGGGAAACGAGCAGTACGTC.

V usage is TRBV5-6 and J usage is TRBJ1-1, with D possibly matching TRBD1 (6 bases). Germline V gene data show CDR1 as SGHDT and CDR2 as YYEEEE. Between the trimmed V and J ends, which lost 4 bases and 0 bases, there was a span of 19 bases. The CDR3 is 17 residues long. DNA of the CDR3: TGTGCCAGCAGCCTACAGGGAATAAAACGAGTGAACACTGAAGCTTTCTTT. Its protein is CASSLQGIKRVNTEAFF.